Following are 4 T cell receptor beta chains from one sample sequenced in a study of Tregs in tolerant kidney transplant recipients. Some clones are missing from TCRdb's copy, which holds only in-frame ones; the method was immunoSEQ multiplex PCR. The sample holds just over 15,000 clones, around nine tenths seen once. Source material: CD8+ T cells from blood. The receptors were sampled from a human donor in good health.

The V and J genes are TRBV4-3 and TRBJ2-7, with TRBD2 as a possible D gene (5 bases). The CDR3 is 14 amino acids. V lost 3 bases and J 0 bases, leaving 9 bases between the germline ends. Germline CDR1 is LGHNA and CDR2 is YSLEER. The CDR3 nucleotides read TGCGCCAGCAGCCAGGACTTCCCCTCCTACGAGCAGTACTTC. Translated: CASSQDFPSYEQYF.

The V call is TRBV7-3, the J call TRBJ2-7; the D call may be TRBD1 or TRBD2 (6 bases each). This CDR3 has 15 amino acids. With 0 bases removed from V and 3 bases from J, the gap between germline ends came to 12 bases. The germline gives CDR1 SGHTA, CDR2 FQGTGA. The CDR3 region has the DNA TGTGCCAGCAGCTTAACGGGGGGACAAGACTACGAGCAGTACTTC. It encodes CASSLTGGQDYEQYF.

V gene TRBV23-1 combines with J gene TRBJ2-2; 8 nucleotides match TRBD1. TRBV23-1 is assigned to the ORF class and has an uncertain function. V shed 1 base and J 7 bases; nucleotides not matched to a gene: 11. The CDR3 loop spans 17 amino acids. CDR3 sequence reads: CASSQLWESGGGGELFF. The CDR3 DNA follows: TGCGCCAGCAGTCAATTATGGGAGTCAGGGGGCGGCGGGGAGCTGTTTTTT.

J is TRBJ2-7 and V is TRBV28, with D perhaps TRBD2 (6 bases). Germline CDR1 reads MDHEN; CDR2 reads SYDVKM. There are 16 residues in the CDR3. The V end was cut by 5 bases, the J end by 7 bases, with 24 bases between. The CDR3 coding sequence is TGTGCCAGCAGTCCCGGGGGAGTTGACCTACGTAGGGAGCAGTACTTC. It encodes CASSPGGVDLRREQYF.